What follows are 28 T cell receptor beta chains derived from one specimen sequenced in a study of response to subunit inactivated influenza vaccine. TCRdb re-called the RT-PCR reads through MiXCR, storing one row per CDR3 protein. The sample gives about 800,000 distinct CDR3 sequences, over 20% of which show up once; about a tenth is in the top ten. This specimen consisted of PBMCs from blood, obtained more than 4 days after vaccination. The source of these receptors is a middle-aged man who received an inactivated influenza vaccine.

The CDR3 coding sequence is TGTGCCAGCAGTCTCACAAGGTCGGTCTATAATTCACCCCTCCACTTT. This translates into CASSLTRSVYNSPLHF. V and J are TRBV12-3 or TRBV12-4 and TRBJ1-6; D is unresolved. Trimming pared 5 bases from V and 3 bases from J, leaving 14 bases between. The CDR3 is 16 amino acids.

The genes are TRBV12-3 or TRBV12-4 and TRBJ2-3; D uncertain. This CDR3 has 14 residues. V shed 7 bases and J shed 1 base, with 12 bases lying between them. CDR3 loop: CASTSKGGTDTQYF. As DNA, the CDR3 is TGTGCCAGCACTTCGAAGGGCGGCACAGATACGCAGTATTTT.

The J gene is TRBJ2-7, the V gene TRBV6-5; 8 bases agree with TRBD1. CDR3 length: 13 residues. Germline CDR1 is MNHEY and CDR2 is SVGAGI. The V and J ends lost 2 bases and 6 bases, in that order; junction bases with no gene match: 3. In DNA form, the CDR3 reads TGTGCCAGCAGTTACCTGGACAGGGCCGAGCAGTACTTC. Protein: CASSYLDRAEQYF.

J is TRBJ1-5 and V is TRBV6-2 or TRBV6-3; the match to TRBD1 covers 8 bases. This CDR3 comprises 13 residues. V lost 7 bases and J lost 6; bases outside the gene matches: 5. In germline, CDR1 is MNHEY, CDR2 SVGEGT. The DNA of the CDR3 is TGTGCCAGCACCGGACAGGGACCTCAGCCCCAGCATTTT. Translated: CASTGQGPQPQHF.

The rearrangement uses TRBV29-1 and TRBJ1-2, with TRBD1 identical over 9 bases. The CDR3 spans 13 residues. Germline CDR1 and CDR2: SQVTM and ANQGSEA. With V trimmed by 4 bases and J by 4 bases, 4 bases remained unmatched. CDR3 in DNA: TGCAGCGTTGCCCCACAGGGGGCCTATGGCTACACCTTC. Its translation is CSVAPQGAYGYTF.

This clonotype was detected many times. V gene TRBV6-5 combines with J gene TRBJ2-5; D is unclear. V was clipped by 2 bases and J by 2 bases, with 9 bases between them. This CDR3 is built from 14 residues. The germline V gene encodes CDR1 MNHEY and CDR2 SVGAGI. Here the CDR3 DNA reads TGTGCCAGCAGTTACGCAGGACCTCAAGAGACCCAGTACTTC. Encoded protein: CASSYAGPQETQYF.

The chain is built from TRBV11-2 and TRBJ2-2; TRBD2 matches at 11 bases. Trimming cost V 5 bases and J 2 bases; bases outside gene matches: 13. This CDR3 is built from 19 residues. The germline V gene has CDR1 SGHAT and CDR2 FQNNGV. CDR3: CASSPVPLLAGANTGELFF. Written as DNA, the CDR3 is TGTGCCAGCAGCCCAGTTCCCTTACTAGCGGGGGCCAACACCGGGGAGCTGTTTTTT.

This clonotype appeared a few times. This chain joins TRBV11-2 and TRBJ2-1, with 12 nucleotides matching TRBD2. CDR3 size: 18 residues. V gave up 2 bases and J gave up 4 bases; unmatched junction bases: 9. CDR1 SGHAT and CDR2 FQNNGV come from the germline V gene. The DNA for the CDR3 is TGTGCCAGCAGCTTACCCGGACTAGCGGGGCCAACGTACAATGAGCAGTTCTTC. As protein: CASSLPGLAGPTYNEQFF.

The V call is TRBV4-3, the J call TRBJ2-3; 7 bases match TRBD2. This CDR3 spans 16 amino acids. Germline V gene lookup returns CDR1 LGHNA and CDR2 YSLEER. V lost 4 bases, J lost 2 bases, and 9 bases stayed unmatched. In DNA form, the CDR3 reads TGCGCCAGCAGCCCGGAAGGGCGGGACTACACAGATACGCAGTATTTT. Amino acid sequence: CASSPEGRDYTDTQYF.

This clonotype was counted a few times. A junction boundary mismatches the germline segment, possibly from a read error. The chain employs TRBV7-9 and TRBJ2-1; 12 nucleotides match TRBD1. The CDR3 sequence is 13 residues long. The germline V gene has CDR1 SEHNR and CDR2 FQNEAQ (reference sequence). The CDR3 nucleotides read TGTGCCGGCAGCTACTCCGGGACAGGGGGCGAGTTCTTC. As protein: CAGSYSGTGGEFF.

The rearrangement joins TRBV27 to TRBJ2-7, with a weak D call TRBD1 (5 bases). Per germline, CDR1 MNHEY and CDR2 SMNVEV (reference sequence). V was pared by 4 bases and J by 3 bases, with 16 bases between. The CDR3 runs 15 residues. The CDR3 here is CASSSRAPGDYEQYF. DNA of the CDR3: TGTGCCAGCAGTTCCAGGGCGCCCGGCGACTACGAGCAGTACTTC.

V and J are TRBV6-6 and TRBJ2-5; D is uncertain. This CDR3 is built from 12 residues. V was pared by 6 bases and J by 4 bases, with 9 bases between. Germline assignment: CDR1 MNHNY and CDR2 SVGAGI (reference sequence). The CDR3 here is CASRSGTETQYF. The CDR3 region has the DNA TGTGCCAGCAGGTCAGGAACAGAGACCCAGTACTTC.

The chain is built from TRBV29-1 and TRBJ2-4; 14 bases agree with TRBD2. In germline, CDR1 is SQVTM, CDR2 ANQGSEA. This CDR3 contains 19 residues. V lost 6 bases to trimming and J lost 1 base; unmatched junction nucleotides: 14. The CDR3 is CSVYRTTSGGVDAKNIQYF. As DNA, the CDR3 is TGCAGCGTCTATCGAACGACTAGCGGGGGGGTAGATGCCAAAAACATTCAGTACTTC.

Points on this clonotype: A much larger clone differs by one base, so this may be a read error. V and J are TRBV12-3 or TRBV12-4 and TRBJ2-1; D possibly matches TRBD1 or TRBD2 (5 bases each). Deletions cut 5 bases from V and 2 bases from J, with 19 bases between. This CDR3 has 17 residues. DNA for the CDR3: TGTGCCAGCAGTGTACCCTATGGGGGTAGGACCTACAATGAGCAGTTCTTC. It is translated as CASSVPYGGRTYNEQFF.

This clonotype was counted between two and nine times. This chain uses TRBV6-5 with TRBJ2-7; 7 bases line up with TRBD2. Germline assignment: CDR1 MNHEY and CDR2 SVGAGI. This CDR3 is built from 18 residues. Losses at the gene ends were 0 bases for V and 2 bases for J; bases not matched to a gene: 13. For the CDR3, the DNA is TGTGCCAGCAGTTACTCGGGAGGGTCGGTATCGCACACCTACGAGCAGTACTTC. The encoded protein is CASSYSGGSVSHTYEQYF.

The rearrangement joins TRBV7-2 to TRBJ2-5, with D perhaps matching TRBD1 (5 bases). Germline lookup yields CDR1 SGHTA and CDR2 FQGNSA. The CDR3 runs 15 residues. Deletions cut 3 bases from V and 4 bases from J, with 15 bases between. CDR3: CASSFWTRVGETQYF. The CDR3 nucleotides read TGTGCCAGCAGCTTCTGGACACGGGTGGGAGAGACCCAGTACTTC.

This clonotype was detected only a few times. The chain has TRBV20-1 and TRBJ2-5; 12 bases match TRBD2. This CDR3 is 16 amino acids long. The V gene's germline CDR1 is DFQATT and CDR2 SNEGSKA (reference sequence). J gave up 0 bases and V 3 bases, and 5 bases lay outside the gene matches. CDR3 amino acids: CSARKLAGGYQETQYF. The CDR3, as DNA: TGCAGTGCTAGGAAGCTAGCGGGGGGGTACCAAGAGACCCAGTACTTC.

The genes are TRBV5-6 and TRBJ2-4; unclear D gene. The length of the CDR3 is 15 residues. The germline CDR1 and CDR2 sequences are SGHDT and YYEEEE. V was pared by 0 bases and J by 12 bases, with 19 bases between. CDR3 in amino acids: CASSLVGQYGLDQYF. The DNA for the CDR3 is TGTGCCAGCAGCTTGGTGGGTCAGTACGGATTAGATCAGTACTTC.

This clonotype occurred a few times. The V gene is TRBV20-1, the J gene TRBJ2-1, with 9 bases lining up with TRBD2. The CDR3 has 14 amino acids. V lost 2 bases and J lost 7; bases outside the gene matches: 6. CDR1 and CDR2 (germline): DFQATT, SNEGSKA (reference sequence). CDR3 loop: CSARLPAGGNEQFF. The CDR3 bases are TGCAGTGCTAGACTGCCCGCGGGGGGGAATGAGCAGTTCTTC.

This clonotype was counted between two and nine times. V and J are TRBV7-3 and TRBJ2-1; 12 bases agree with TRBD2. The CDR3 length is 15 residues. V shed 4 bases, J shed 6 bases, and the junction held 4 bases outside the gene matches. Germline CDR1 SGHTA, CDR2 FQGTGA. The CDR3 here is CASSSTSGSTNEQFF. CDR3 nucleotides: TGTGCCAGCAGCTCGACTAGCGGGAGTACCAATGAGCAGTTCTTC. Supplemented by reference TRBV7-3 and TRBJ2-1, the full variable domain reads GAGVSQTPSNKVTEKGKYVELRCDPISGHTALYWYRQSLGQGPEFLIYFQGTGAADDSGLPNDRFFAVRPEGSVSTLKIQRTERGDSAVYLCASSSTSGSTNEQFFGPGTRLTVL.

The gene calls are TRBV4-3 and TRBJ2-7, with D possibly called TRBD1 or TRBD2 (5 bases each). The V end lost 0 bases, the J end lost 2 bases, and 14 bases lay between the germline ends. Germline-derived CDR1 and CDR2 are LGHNA and YSLEER. This CDR3 is 16 amino acids long. CDR3 loop: CASSQEWGKFTYEQYF. CDR3 coding DNA: TGCGCCAGCAGCCAAGAATGGGGGAAATTTACCTACGAGCAGTACTTC.

The J gene is TRBJ2-5, the V gene TRBV5-1, with unresolved D. Germline V gives CDR1 SGHRS, CDR2 YFSETQ. This CDR3 comprises 14 residues. V dropped 0 bases and J dropped 2 bases, with 8 bases sitting between them. The CDR3 coding sequence is TGCGCCAGCAGCTTGGTTATCAATCAAGAGACCCAGTACTTC. Its protein product is CASSLVINQETQYF.

The gene calls are TRBV5-1 and TRBJ2-5, with 11 bases matching TRBD2. The CDR3 has 15 residues. Trimming took 0 bases from V and 5 from J; bases not matched to a gene: 3. Germline CDR1 reads SGHRS; CDR2 reads YFSETQ. CDR3 nucleotide sequence: TGCGCCAGCAGCTTGGAGGCTAGCGGGGGGGAGACCCAGTACTTC. Protein: CASSLEASGGETQYF.

V usage is TRBV7-9 and J usage is TRBJ2-7; tentative D call: TRBD2 (6 bases). Germline V gene lookup returns CDR1 SEHNR and CDR2 FQNEAQ (reference sequence). The ends were cut back, 5 bases at V and 2 bases at J, with 19 bases in the middle. The CDR3 contains 16 residues. In DNA, the CDR3 is TGTGCCAGCAGCCCCTTGGAGGGTCAGGTGACCTACGAGCAGTACTTC. Translating it yields CASSPLEGQVTYEQYF. Variable domain in full (rest from reference TRBV7-9 and TRBJ2-7): DTGVSQNPRHKITKRGQNVTFRCDPISEHNRLYWYRQTLGQGPEFLTYFQNEAQLEKSRLLSDRFSAERPKGSFSTLEIQRTEQGDSAMYLCASSPLEGQVTYEQYFGPGTRLTVT.

This clonotype was counted between two and nine times. V usage is TRBV4-3 and J usage is TRBJ2-7, with TRBD1 matching over 7 bases. V gave up 2 bases and J gave up 2 bases; unmatched junction bases: 6. The CDR3 consists of 15 residues. Per germline, CDR1 LGHNA and CDR2 YSLEER. The CDR3 sequence is CASSQLGQQAYEQYF. The CDR3, as DNA: TGCGCCAGCAGCCAATTGGGACAGCAAGCCTACGAGCAGTACTTC.

This clonotype was counted only a few times. The chain carries TRBV6-2 or TRBV6-3 and TRBJ2-7; the D gene is possibly TRBD2 (6 bases). V dropped 5 bases and J dropped 7 bases, with 15 bases sitting between them. This CDR3 contains 13 residues. In germline, CDR1 is MNHEY, CDR2 SVGEGT. The CDR3 reads CASSRRLDGEQYF. As DNA, the CDR3 is TGTGCCAGCAGTCGGAGACTAGATGGGGAGCAGTACTTC.

This clonotype showed up many times. The rearrangement joins TRBV12-3 or TRBV12-4 to TRBJ2-7, with D uncertain. Between the trimmed V and J ends, which lost 6 bases and 0 bases, there was a span of 12 bases. The CDR3 spans 14 residues. The DNA of the CDR3 is TGTGCCAGCAGCCTTGCTGGAGACTCCTACGAGCAGTACTTC. Amino acids: CASSLAGDSYEQYF.

In this sample, this clonotype turned up a few times. V and J are TRBV15 and TRBJ2-7; TRBD1 matches at 7 bases. Per the germline V gene, CDR1 is LNHNV and CDR2 is YYDKDF (reference sequence). Germline trimming cut 5 bases from V and 3 bases from J; bases unmatched to any gene: 7. The CDR3 spans 14 residues. CDR3 nucleotide sequence: TGTGCCACCAGCCAGCCCGGGACAGTCTACGAGCAGTACTTC. This translates into CATSQPGTVYEQYF.